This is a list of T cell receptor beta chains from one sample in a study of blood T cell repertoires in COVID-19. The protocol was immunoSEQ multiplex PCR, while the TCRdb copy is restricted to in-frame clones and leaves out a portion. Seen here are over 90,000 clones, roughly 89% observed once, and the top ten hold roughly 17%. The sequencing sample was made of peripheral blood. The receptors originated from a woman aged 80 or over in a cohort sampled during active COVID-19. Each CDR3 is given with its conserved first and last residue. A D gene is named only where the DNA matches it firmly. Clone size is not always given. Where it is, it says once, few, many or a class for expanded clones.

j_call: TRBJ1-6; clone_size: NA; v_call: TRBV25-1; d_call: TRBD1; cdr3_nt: TGTGCCAGCAGTGGCGCAGGGGGCTTTTCACCCCTCCACTTT; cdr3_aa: CASSGAGGFSPLHF
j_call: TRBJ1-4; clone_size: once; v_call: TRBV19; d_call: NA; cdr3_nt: TGTGCCAGTAGTCCGAGCCCGGGGAGTGAAAAACTGTTTTTT; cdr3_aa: CASSPSPGSEKLFF
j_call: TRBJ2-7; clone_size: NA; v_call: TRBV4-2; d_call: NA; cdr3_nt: TGTGCCAGCAGCCAAGGGTCCCAGGGATCCTACGAGCAGTACTTC; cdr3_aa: CASSQGSQGSYEQYF
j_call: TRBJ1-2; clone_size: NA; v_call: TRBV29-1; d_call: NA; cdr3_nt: TGCAGCGTTATCGGGGACTATGGCTACACCTTC; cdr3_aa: CSVIGDYGYTF
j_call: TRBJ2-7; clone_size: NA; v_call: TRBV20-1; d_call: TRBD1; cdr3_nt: TGCAGTGTTCCAAGACAGGGGGTTCAGTACTTC; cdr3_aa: CSVPRQGVQYF
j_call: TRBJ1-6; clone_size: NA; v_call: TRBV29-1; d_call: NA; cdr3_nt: TGCAGCGTTGGGGGACTTAATTCACCCCTCCACTTT; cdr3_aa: CSVGGLNSPLHF
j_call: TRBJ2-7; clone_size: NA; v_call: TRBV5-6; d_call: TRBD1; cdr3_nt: TGTGCCAGCAGCTTCGACAGGGAGTACTCCTACGAGCAGTACTTC; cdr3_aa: CASSFDREYSYEQYF
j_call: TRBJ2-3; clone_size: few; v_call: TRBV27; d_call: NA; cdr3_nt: TGTGCCAGCAGTGGCTTGGTTCTCGCAGATACGCAGTATTTT; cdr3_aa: CASSGLVLADTQYF
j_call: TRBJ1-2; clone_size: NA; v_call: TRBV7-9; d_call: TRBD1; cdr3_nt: TGTGCCACCGGGGACAGGGGCGCCTCGAACGTTAACTATGGCTACACCTTC; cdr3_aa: CATGDRGASNVNYGYTF
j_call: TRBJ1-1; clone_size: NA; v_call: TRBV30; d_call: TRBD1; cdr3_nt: TGTGCCTGGAAAGCCGGGACAGGGAGGACTGAAGCTTTCTTT; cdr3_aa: CAWKAGTGRTEAFF
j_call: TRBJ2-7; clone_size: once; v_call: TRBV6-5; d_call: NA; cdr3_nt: TGTGCCAGCAGTACAGGGCAAACAAGCACCTACGAGCAGTACTTC; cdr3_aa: CASSTGQTSTYEQYF
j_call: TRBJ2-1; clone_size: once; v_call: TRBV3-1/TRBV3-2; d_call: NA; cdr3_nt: TGTGCCAGCAGCCAAGATCCCCTAGTGAAAAATGAGCAGTTCTTC; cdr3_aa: CASSQDPLVKNEQFF
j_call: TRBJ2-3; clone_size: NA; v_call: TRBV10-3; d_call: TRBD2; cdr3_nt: TGTGCCGCGTGGGGGGGGAGCACAGATACGCAGTATTTT; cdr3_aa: CAAWGGSTDTQYF
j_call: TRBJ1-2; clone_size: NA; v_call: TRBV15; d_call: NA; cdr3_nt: TGTGCCACCAGCACGAGTAACTATGGCTACACCTTC; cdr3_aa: CATSTSNYGYTF
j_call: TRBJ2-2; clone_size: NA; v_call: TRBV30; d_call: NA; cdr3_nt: TGTGCCTGGGCAGGGGCGAACACCGGGGAGCTGTTTTTT; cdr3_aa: CAWAGANTGELFF
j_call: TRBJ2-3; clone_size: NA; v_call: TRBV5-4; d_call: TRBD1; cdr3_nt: TGTGCCAGCAGCGGGACAGGAGCGCTCACAGATACGCAGTATTTT; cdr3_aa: CASSGTGALTDTQYF
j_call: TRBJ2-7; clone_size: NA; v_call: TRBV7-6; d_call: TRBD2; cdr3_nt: TGTGCCAGCAGCCGGGGACTAGCGGGAGGATTCGTGGAATACGAGCAGTACTTC; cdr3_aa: CASSRGLAGGFVEYEQYF
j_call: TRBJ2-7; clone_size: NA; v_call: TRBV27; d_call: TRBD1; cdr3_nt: TGTGCCAGCAGTCCAGGGGACAGGTACGAGCAGTACTTC; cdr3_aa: CASSPGDRYEQYF
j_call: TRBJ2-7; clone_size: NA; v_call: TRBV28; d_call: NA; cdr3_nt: TGTGCCAGCAGTTCCTTGGACCCGGGACAATACTTCGAGCAGTACTTC; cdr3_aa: CASSSLDPGQYFEQYF
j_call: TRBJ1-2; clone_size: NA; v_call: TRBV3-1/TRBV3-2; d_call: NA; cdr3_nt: TGTGCCAGCAGCCAAGAAGCAGGAGCGGGTGGCTACACCTTC; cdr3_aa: CASSQEAGAGGYTF
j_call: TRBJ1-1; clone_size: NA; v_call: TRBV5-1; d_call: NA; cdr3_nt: TGCGCCAGCAGCCCGACAGGGAACACTGAAGCTTTCTTT; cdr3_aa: CASSPTGNTEAFF
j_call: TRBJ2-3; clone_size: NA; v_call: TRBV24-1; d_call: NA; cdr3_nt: TGTGCCACCAGTAACGAGGGAGGTTTTACAGATACGCAGTATTTT; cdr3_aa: CATSNEGGFTDTQYF
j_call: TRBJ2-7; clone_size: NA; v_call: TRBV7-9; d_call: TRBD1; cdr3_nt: TGTGCCAGCAGCGGGACAGGAAATTTGGGTGGCGAGCAGTACTTC; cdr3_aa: CASSGTGNLGGEQYF
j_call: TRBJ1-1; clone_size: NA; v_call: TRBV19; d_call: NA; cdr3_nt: TGTGCCAGTAGTAAGGGGAATTCGAAGACTGAAGCTTTCTTT; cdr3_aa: CASSKGNSKTEAFF
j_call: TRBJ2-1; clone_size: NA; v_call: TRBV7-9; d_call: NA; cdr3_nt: TGTGCCAGCAGCTTAGGGGCGGGGAAGTCTTACAATGAGCAGTTCTTC; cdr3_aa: CASSLGAGKSYNEQFF
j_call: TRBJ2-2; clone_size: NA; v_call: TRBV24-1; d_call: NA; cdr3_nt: TGTGCCACCAGTGTAACGAACACCGGGGAGCTGTTTTTT; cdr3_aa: CATSVTNTGELFF
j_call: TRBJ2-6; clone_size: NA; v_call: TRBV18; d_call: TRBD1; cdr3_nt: TGTGCCAGCTCACCATATATGTCTGGACAGGGGGTCTCTGGGGCCAACGTCCTGACTTTC; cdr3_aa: CASSPYMSGQGVSGANVLTF
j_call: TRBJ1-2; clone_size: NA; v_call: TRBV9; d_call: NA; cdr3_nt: TGTGCCAGCAGCTCCCTCGGATCGGTAACGCAGGGCTATGGCTACACCTTC; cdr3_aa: CASSSLGSVTQGYGYTF
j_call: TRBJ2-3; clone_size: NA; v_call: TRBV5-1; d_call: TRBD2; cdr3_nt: TGCGCCAGCAGCTCGACTAGCGGGAGAACAGATACGCAGTATTTT; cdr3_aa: CASSSTSGRTDTQYF
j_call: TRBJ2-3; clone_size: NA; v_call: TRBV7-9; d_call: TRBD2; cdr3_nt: TGTGCCAGCAGCTTAGCGCTAGCGGTGGGAACGCAGTATTTT; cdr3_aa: CASSLALAVGTQYF
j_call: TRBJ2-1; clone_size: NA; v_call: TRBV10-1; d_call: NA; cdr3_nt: TGCGCCAGCAGTGAGCTCGGGGGAAGCTCCTACAATGAGCAGTTCTTC; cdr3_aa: CASSELGGSSYNEQFF
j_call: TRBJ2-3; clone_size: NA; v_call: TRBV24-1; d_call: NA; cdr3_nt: TGTGCCACCAGTGCCGGGAGCCGAAGCACAGATACGCAGTATTTT; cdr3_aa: CATSAGSRSTDTQYF
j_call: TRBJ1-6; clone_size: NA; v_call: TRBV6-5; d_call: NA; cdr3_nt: TGTGCCGGTAGAACCGGGACAAGCAATTCACCCCTCCACTTT; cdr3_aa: CAGRTGTSNSPLHF
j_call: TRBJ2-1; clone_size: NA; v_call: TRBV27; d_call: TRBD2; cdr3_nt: TGTGCCAGCAGTGCCCCGGGACTAGCCTACAATGAGCAGTTCTTC; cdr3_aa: CASSAPGLAYNEQFF
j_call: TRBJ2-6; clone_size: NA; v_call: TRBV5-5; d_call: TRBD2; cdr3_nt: TGTGCCAGCAGCCCTCTTGGTGGCGGGAGTGGATCTGGGGCCAACGTCCTGACTTTC; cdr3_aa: CASSPLGGGSGSGANVLTF
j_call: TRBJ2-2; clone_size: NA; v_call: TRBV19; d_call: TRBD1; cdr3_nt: TGTGCCAGTATCAACAGGGGAATGAACACCGGGGAGCTGTTTTTT; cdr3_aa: CASINRGMNTGELFF
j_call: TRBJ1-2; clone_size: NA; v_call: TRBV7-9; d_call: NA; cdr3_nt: TGTGCCAGCAGCTTATCACCGGACTATGGCTACACCTTC; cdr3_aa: CASSLSPDYGYTF
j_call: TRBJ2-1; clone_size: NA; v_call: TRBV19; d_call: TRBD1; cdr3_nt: TGTGCCAGTAAGGGGACAGGGGTTTGGGGTGAGCAGTTCTTC; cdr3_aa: CASKGTGVWGEQFF